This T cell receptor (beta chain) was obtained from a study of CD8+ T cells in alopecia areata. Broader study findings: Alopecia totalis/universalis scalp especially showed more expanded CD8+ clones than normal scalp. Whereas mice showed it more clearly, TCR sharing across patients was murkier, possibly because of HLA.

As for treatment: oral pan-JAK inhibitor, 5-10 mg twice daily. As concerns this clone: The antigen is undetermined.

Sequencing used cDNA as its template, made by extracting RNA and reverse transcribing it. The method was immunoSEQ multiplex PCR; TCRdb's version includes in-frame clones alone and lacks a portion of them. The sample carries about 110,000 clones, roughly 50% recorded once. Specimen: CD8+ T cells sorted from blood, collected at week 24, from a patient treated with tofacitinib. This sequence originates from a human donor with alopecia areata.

The CDR3, as DNA: TGTGCCAGCAGGGCATCAGGCTACGCGAACACCGGGGAGCTGTTTTTT. This encodes CASRASGYANTGELFF. The J gene is TRBJ2-2, the V gene TRBV27; no clear D. This CDR3 spans 16 amino acids. Germline assignment: CDR1 MNHEY and CDR2 SMNVEV (reference sequence). Trimming cost V 6 bases and J 0 bases, with 14 bases left between them.